Below, one TCR beta chain is given with its context. These data belong to a study of sequential checkpoint blockade in melanoma. Study summary: Randomization was 1:1 between first-line nivolumab→ipilimumab and ipilimumab→nivolumab.

The table came from immunoSEQ multiplex PCR; TCRdb's copy has only in-frame clones and leaves some out. The table shows approximately 12,000 clones, with about four fifths occurring only once. Treatment of the sample: randomized to nivolumab then ipilimumab (arm A) or the reverse (arm B). Patients had received no earlier DNA-damaging chemotherapy. Sorted cells were live CD3+CD8+, lacking CD19 and CD56, from PBMCs. CDR1 and CDR2 (germline): SGHRS, YFSETQ. V dropped 2 bases and J dropped 2 bases, with 10 bases sitting between them. CDR3 length: 15 residues. This TCR was sampled from a human donor with melanoma. The V and J genes are TRBV5-1 and TRBJ2-2, with D perhaps matching TRBD1 (6 bases). This sample comprised CD8+ T cells sorted from blood (inferred from file names), obtained from a patient given nivolumab and ipilimumab in sequence. The DNA for the CDR3 is TGCGCCAGCAGCTTTCGGGGACATAACACCGGGGAGCTGTTTTTT. Protein sequence: CASSFRGHNTGELFF.